This T cell receptor (beta chain) was identified during a study of regulatory T cells in long-lasting Graves disease. Sample time point: persistent/refractory GD, antithyroid drugs over 5 years with positive TRAb. Following extraction of RNA from PBMCs, that RNA was used to make the TCR library. An endocrinology unit in Xi'an, China, supplied the patients. Points on this clonotype: The antigen is unknown.

Study-wide findings and caveats: Only peripheral blood was studied, not thyroid tissue.

TCR beta libraries were built with iRepertoire HTBI primers and Arm-PCR of CDR3 regions. TCRdb independently ran MiXCR on the multiplex PCR reads; one entry per CDR3 protein. The sample consists of fewer than 400,000 distinct CDR3 sequences, roughly 20% of them appearing once. Sample: peripheral blood mononuclear cells (PBMCs), taken when the disease was refractory, from a patient treated with antithyroid drugs. This receptor was identified in a female donor with Graves disease.

The CDR3 DNA reads as TGCGCCAGCAGCCAAGAAGGAAGTTGGGTGAACTCCTACGAGCAGTACTTC. Its translation is CASSQEGSWVNSYEQYF. J is TRBJ2-7 and V is TRBV4-3; D gene ambiguous. The germline CDR1 and CDR2 sequences are LGHNA and YSLEER. With 0 bases removed from V and 0 bases from J, the gap between germline ends came to 15 bases. This CDR3 is 17 amino acids long.